This is a list of T cell receptor beta chains from one sample in a study of T cells in Graves' hyperthyroidism and ophthalmopathy. TCRdb independently ran MiXCR on the multiplex PCR reads; one entry per CDR3 protein. The sample has hundreds of thousands of distinct CDR3 sequences, less than 25% seen once; the top ten hold approximately 11%. The sample was blood. The receptors were gathered from a woman in her 30s with Graves' ophthalmopathy. The CDR3 runs from the conserved cysteine through the conserved F or W. Each record gives: CDR3 length, V gene, D gene, clone size, J gene, CDR3 DNA, CDR3 protein. The D gene is left open where the match is weak. Clone size is given for some rows only: seen once, a few or many times, or a class if the clone is expanded.

14	TRBV12-3/TRBV12-4	NA	few	TRBJ2-7	TGTGCCAGCAGTAGCGGGACACTCTCCTACGAGCAGTACTTC	CASSSGTLSYEQYF
15	TRBV28	NA	NA	TRBJ2-7	TGTGCCAGCAGTCCCCCGGACATAAGCTCCTACGAGCAGTACTTC	CASSPPDISSYEQYF
15	TRBV4-1	NA	many	TRBJ1-1	TGCGCCAGCAGCCAACGGGAGTTCATGAACACTGAAGCTTTCTTT	CASSQREFMNTEAFF
15	TRBV3-1	NA	many	TRBJ2-7	TGTGCCAGCAGCCACCTGGACAGCCTACGAGGGGAGCAGTACTTC	CASSHLDSLRGEQYF
12	TRBV29-1	TRBD2	many	TRBJ2-7	TGCAGCGTTGCTGCCCGGGAGGGCGAGCAGTACTTC	CSVAAREGEQYF
13	TRBV12-3/TRBV12-4	NA	many	TRBJ1-1	TGTGCCAGCAGCTCCCTAGGGACAACTGAAGCTTTCTTT	CASSSLGTTEAFF
12	TRBV20-1	TRBD1	many	TRBJ2-7	TGCAGTGCTAGCGGACAGGGTTGGGAGCAGTACTTC	CSASGQGWEQYF
15	TRBV6-1	NA	many	TRBJ2-7	TGTGCCAGCAGTACCAACGACAGGAGATCCTACGAGCAGTACTTC	CASSTNDRRSYEQYF
15	TRBV6-5	NA	NA	TRBJ2-5	TGTGCCAGCAGTTCGGGGAACATAAAGCTAGAGACCCAGTACTTC	CASSSGNIKLETQYF
17	TRBV6-5	NA	few	TRBJ1-3	TGTGCCACCCGTTTGGGGTCGTCCGGGCTCTCTGGAAACACCATATATTTT	CATRLGSSGLSGNTIYF
14	TRBV20-1	NA	many	TRBJ2-5	TGCAGTGCTAGTAGAAATGCGGCTTCGGAGACCCAGTACTTC	CSASRNAASETQYF
15	TRBV6-1	TRBD1	NA	TRBJ2-5	TGTGCCAGCAGTGTCAGGACAGGGGGCAGGGAGACCCAGTACTTC	CASSVRTGGRETQYF
17	TRBV4-1	TRBD1	NA	TRBJ2-2	TGCGCCAGCAGCCAAGATCAACAGGGGGCGCAGGTCGGGGAGCTGTTTTTT	CASSQDQQGAQVGELFF
15	TRBV2	NA	NA	TRBJ1-1	TGTGCCAGCAGTGAAAGCCCGACAGCTAACACTGAAGCTTTCTTT	CASSESPTANTEAFF
16	TRBV28	NA	NA	TRBJ1-1	TGTGCCAGCAGTTTTACGGACTCTCCCATGAACACTGAAGCTTTCTTT	CASSFTDSPMNTEAFF
13	TRBV28	NA	NA	TRBJ2-5	TGTGCCAGCAGTTTCGGTCCCCCCGAGACCCAGTACTTC	CASSFGPPETQYF
14	TRBV12-3/TRBV12-4	NA	NA	TRBJ1-2	TGTGCCATACACAGTGGAGGGTTGAACTATGGCTACACCTTC	CAIHSGGLNYGYTF